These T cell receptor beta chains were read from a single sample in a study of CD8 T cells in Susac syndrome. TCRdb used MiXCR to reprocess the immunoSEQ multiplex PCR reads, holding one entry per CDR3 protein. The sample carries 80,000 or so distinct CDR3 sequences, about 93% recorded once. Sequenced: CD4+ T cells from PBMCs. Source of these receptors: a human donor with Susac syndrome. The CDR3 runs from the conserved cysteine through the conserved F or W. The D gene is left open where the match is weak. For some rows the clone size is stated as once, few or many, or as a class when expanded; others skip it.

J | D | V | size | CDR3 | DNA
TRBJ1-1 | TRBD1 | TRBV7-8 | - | CASSLFQGADTEAFF | TGTGCCAGCAGCTTATTCCAGGGGGCAGACACTGAAGCTTTCTTT
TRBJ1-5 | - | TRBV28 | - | CASSFPGPQHF | TGTGCCAGCAGTTTCCCCGGGCCCCAGCATTTT
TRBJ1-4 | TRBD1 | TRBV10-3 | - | CASRAGTGDEKLFF | TGTGCCAGCAGAGCCGGGACAGGGGACGAAAAACTGTTTTTT
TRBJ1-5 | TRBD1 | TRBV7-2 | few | CASSSLGQGGQPQHF | TGTGCCAGCAGTTCATTGGGGCAGGGGGGTCAGCCCCAGCATTTT
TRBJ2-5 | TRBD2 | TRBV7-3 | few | CASSQGLAGQETQYF | TGTGCCAGCAGCCAGGGACTAGCGGGGCAAGAGACCCAGTACTTC
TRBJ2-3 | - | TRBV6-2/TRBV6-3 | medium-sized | CASSYSARGTQYF | TGTGCCAGCAGTTACTCCGCGCGCGGCACGCAGTATTTT
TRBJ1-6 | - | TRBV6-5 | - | CASSLQGSPANSPLHF | TGTGCCAGCAGTCTACAGGGTTCCCCCGCCAATTCACCCCTCCACTTT
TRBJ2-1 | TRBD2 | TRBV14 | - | CASSQDGLAGGTYEQFF | TGTGCCAGCAGCCAAGATGGACTAGCGGGAGGGACGTATGAGCAGTTCTTC
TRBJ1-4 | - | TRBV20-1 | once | CSARDQGGGATNEKLFF | TGCAGTGCTAGAGACCAAGGAGGCGGTGCAACTAATGAAAAACTGTTTTTT
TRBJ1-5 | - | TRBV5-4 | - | CASSGGPSNQPQHF | TGTGCCAGCAGCGGGGGACCCAGCAATCAGCCCCAGCATTTT
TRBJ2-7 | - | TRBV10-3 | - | CAISAGNTRQYF | TGTGCCATCAGTGCCGGGAATACTAGGCAGTACTTC
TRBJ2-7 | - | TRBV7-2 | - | CASSLVGAQGYEQYF | TGTGCCAGCAGCTTAGTGGGGGCGCAGGGCTACGAGCAGTACTTC
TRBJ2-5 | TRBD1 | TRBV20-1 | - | CSARGDRAQETQYF | TGCAGTGCTAGAGGGGACAGGGCCCAAGAGACCCAGTACTTC
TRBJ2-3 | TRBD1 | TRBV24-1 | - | CATSDRTTDTQYF | TGTGCCACTTCGGACAGGACCACAGATACGCAGTATTTT
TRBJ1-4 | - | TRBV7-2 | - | CASSLGSLGEKLFF | TGTGCCAGCAGCTTAGGTAGTCTCGGTGAAAAACTGTTTTTT
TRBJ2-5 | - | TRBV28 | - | CASAGGRGGETQYF | TGTGCCAGCGCCGGCGGGCGGGGCGGAGAGACCCAGTACTTC
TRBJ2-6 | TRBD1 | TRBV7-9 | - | CASSSPTGTGGKGANVLTF | TGTGCCAGCAGCTCCCCAACCGGGACAGGGGGCAAAGGGGCCAACGTCCTGACTTTC
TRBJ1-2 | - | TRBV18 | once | CASSPRAGQQRIYTF | TGTGCCAGCTCACCACGCGCAGGACAGCAAAGAATCTACACCTTC
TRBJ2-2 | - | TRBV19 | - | CASSIYGELFF | TGTGCCAGTAGTATATACGGGGAGCTGTTTTTT
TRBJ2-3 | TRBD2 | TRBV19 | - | CAIARGGSTDTQYF | TGTGCCATTGCGCGGGGGGGTAGCACAGATACGCAGTATTTT
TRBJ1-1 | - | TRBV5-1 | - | CASSLQANTEAFF | TGCGCCAGCAGCTTGCAAGCTAACACTGAAGCTTTCTTT
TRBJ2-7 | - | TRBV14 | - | CASSRGLDSSTRIGNEQYF | TGTGCCAGCAGTCGGGGGTTGGACAGCTCGACTCGGATAGGCAACGAGCAGTACTTC
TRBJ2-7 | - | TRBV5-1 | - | CASSSSRGTAYEQYF | TGCGCCAGCAGCTCTTCGCGCGGGACCGCCTACGAGCAGTACTTC
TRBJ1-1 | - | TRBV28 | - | CASRPGSGSWAFF | TGTGCCAGCAGGCCCGGGTCGGGGAGTTGGGCTTTCTTT
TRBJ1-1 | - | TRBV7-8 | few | CASSLAGVTEAFF | TGTGCCAGCAGCTTAGCAGGGGTCACTGAAGCTTTCTTT
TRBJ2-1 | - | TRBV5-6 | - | CASSLASRIWFF | TGTGCCAGCAGCTTGGCATCAAGGATTTGGTTCTTC
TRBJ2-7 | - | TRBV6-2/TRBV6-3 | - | CASSYIIGYEQYF | TGTGCCAGCAGTTACATAATAGGCTACGAGCAGTACTTC
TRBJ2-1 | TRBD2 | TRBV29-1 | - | CSVAPRLAVYNEQFF | TGCAGCGTTGCTCCTCGACTAGCGGTGTACAATGAGCAGTTCTTC
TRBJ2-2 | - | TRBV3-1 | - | CASSPPAHNTGELFF | TGTGCCAGCAGCCCCCCGGCACATAACACCGGGGAGCTGTTTTTT
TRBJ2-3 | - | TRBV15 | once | CATSRDGGADTQYF | TGTGCCACCAGCAGAGACGGTGGGGCCGATACGCAGTATTTT
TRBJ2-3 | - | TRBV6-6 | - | CASTESLEGTDTQYF | TGTGCCAGCACCGAAAGCCTGGAGGGCACAGATACGCAGTATTTT
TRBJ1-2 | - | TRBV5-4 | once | CASTRPTSYGYTF | TGTGCCAGCACCCGACCAACTAGTTATGGCTACACCTTC
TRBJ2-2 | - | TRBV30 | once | CAWRDEGEEELFF | TGTGCCTGGAGGGATGAGGGCGAGGAGGAGCTGTTTTTT
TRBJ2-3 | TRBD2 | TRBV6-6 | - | CASRKAGGYTDTQYF | TGTGCCAGCAGAAAAGCGGGGGGGTACACAGATACGCAGTATTTT
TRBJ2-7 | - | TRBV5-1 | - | CASSFTTGFSYEQYF | TGCGCCAGCAGCTTCACCACAGGGTTCTCCTACGAGCAGTACTTC
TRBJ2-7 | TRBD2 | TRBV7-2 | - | CASSLAVTSGRAYEQYF | TGTGCCAGCAGCTTAGCTGTGACTAGCGGGAGGGCCTACGAGCAGTACTTC
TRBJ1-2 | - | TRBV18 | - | CASSLGTSANYGYTF | TGTGCCAGCTCACTCGGGACGAGCGCTAACTATGGCTACACCTTC
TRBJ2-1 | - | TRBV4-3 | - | CASSRLGDTEQFF | TGCGCCAGCAGCCGCCTCGGGGATACTGAGCAGTTCTTC
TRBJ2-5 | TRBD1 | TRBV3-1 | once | CASSPGTGVGTQYF | TGTGCCAGCAGCCCTGGGACAGGGGTCGGGACCCAGTACTTC
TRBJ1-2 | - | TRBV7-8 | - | CASSSYLSTGQNYGYTF | TGTGCCAGCAGCTCCTACCTCTCGACAGGCCAAAACTATGGCTACACCTTC
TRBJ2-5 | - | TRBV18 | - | CASSPLAETQYF | TGTGCCAGCTCACCGTTGGCGGAGACCCAGTACTTC
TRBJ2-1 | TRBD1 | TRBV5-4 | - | CASSSGQARSSYNEQFF | TGTGCCAGCAGCTCAGGACAGGCTAGGAGCTCCTACAATGAGCAGTTCTTC
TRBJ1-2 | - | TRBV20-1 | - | CSASSGGEGYTF | TGCAGTGCTAGTAGCGGGGGCGAGGGCTACACCTTC
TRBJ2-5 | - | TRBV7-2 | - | CASSLGAGSGLETQYF | TGTGCCAGCAGCTTAGGGGCAGGTAGTGGCCTAGAGACCCAGTACTTC
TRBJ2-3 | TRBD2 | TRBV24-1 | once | CATSDPGLAGTTDTQYF | TGTGCCACCAGTGACCCGGGACTAGCGGGTACTACAGATACGCAGTATTTT
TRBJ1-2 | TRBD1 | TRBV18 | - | CASSPKLTGGSNYGYTF | TGTGCCAGCTCACCAAAACTGACAGGGGGCTCCAACTATGGCTACACCTTC
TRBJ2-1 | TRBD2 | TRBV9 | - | CASSAGLAGYNEQFF | TGTGCCAGCAGCGCTGGACTAGCTGGCTACAATGAGCAGTTCTTC
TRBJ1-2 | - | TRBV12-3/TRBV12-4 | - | CASSLVAHYGYTF | TGTGCCAGCAGTTTGGTCGCACACTATGGCTACACCTTC
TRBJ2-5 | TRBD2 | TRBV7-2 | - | CASSLERGETQYF | TGTGCCAGCAGCTTAGAGCGGGGGGAGACCCAGTACTTC
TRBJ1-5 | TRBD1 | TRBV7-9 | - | CASSLAGGNSPQHF | TGTGCCAGCAGCTTAGCAGGGGGCAATTCGCCCCAGCATTTT
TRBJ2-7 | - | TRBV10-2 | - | CASGQAYEQYF | TGCGCCAGCGGACAAGCCTACGAGCAGTACTTC
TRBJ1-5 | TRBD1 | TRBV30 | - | CAWRNRGTPLSNQPQHF | TGTGCCTGGAGAAACAGGGGCACCCCCCTTAGCAATCAGCCCCAGCATTTT
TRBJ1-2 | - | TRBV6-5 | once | CASSLAFYGYTF | TGTGCCAGCAGTTTAGCATTCTATGGCTACACCTTC
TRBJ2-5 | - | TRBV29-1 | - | CSVARAGETQYF | TGCAGCGTTGCCAGGGCCGGGGAGACCCAGTACTTC
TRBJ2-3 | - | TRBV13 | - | CATSRDTGADTQYF | TGTGCCACCAGTAGGGACACTGGGGCAGATACGCAGTATTTT
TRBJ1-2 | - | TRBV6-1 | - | CASSEWTYGYTF | TGTGCCAGCAGTGAATGGACCTATGGCTACACCTTC